The present T cell receptor beta chain was sequenced within a study of Ad26.COV2.S vaccination and SARS-CoV-2 variants. This clone was counted between two and nine times. Clones were read by immunoSEQ multiplex PCR, and TCRdb kept only the in-frame ones, dropping some. The sample has around 86,000 clones, less than 85% seen once; the top ten hold around a sixth. CDR1 and CDR2 (germline): SGHVS, FQNEAQ. The CDR3 covers 14 residues. Losses at the gene ends were 7 bases for V and 5 bases for J; bases not matched to a gene: 9. The sequence was obtained from a human donor who had recovered from COVID-19. The sample consisted of peripheral blood, taken after recovery from COVID-19. The V and J genes are TRBV7-8 and TRBJ2-5, with 8 bases identical to TRBD1. CDR3 coding DNA: TGTGCCAGCAACGTACAGGGGGAAAGTGAGACCCAGTACTTC. It codes for CASNVQGESETQYF.